This T cell receptor beta chain was retrieved from a study of T cells in Graves' hyperthyroidism and ophthalmopathy. Study results and caveats: The authors' 13 V-J model separated ophthalmopathy from stable hyperthyroidism. Expanded thyroid clonotypes (above 0.001) were mostly also found in blood. Ophthalmopathy onset followed model prediction by a median approximately 5.9 months.

This CDR3 is built from 14 residues. V lost 5 bases to trimming and J lost 7 bases, with 18 bases between them. Germline V gives CDR1 SQVTM, CDR2 ANQGSEA. As for this clonotype: Antigen unknown.

Diagnoses used clinical symptoms, serum thyroxine and TRAb, thyroid ultrasound and orbital computed tomography. The CDR3 regions of TCR beta were amplified from RNA transcripts. First-round RT-PCR targeting the TCR CDR3 was performed with the HTBI primer set. Via MiXCR, TCRdb re-called the multiplex PCR reads, giving one row per CDR3 protein. Counted here are fewer than 850,000 distinct CDR3 sequences, around 15% occurring once; the ten biggest clones make up about 14%. The sequence derives from a man between 50 and 59 years old with Graves' hyperthyroidism. The V and J genes are TRBV29-1 and TRBJ2-1, with a possible D match to TRBD2 (6 bases). The specimen sequenced was blood. In DNA, the CDR3 is TGCAGCGTTTCTACCCGGGACTTTAGTAATGAGCAGTTCTTC. This codes for CSVSTRDFSNEQFF.